One sample yielded the 8 T cell receptor beta chains listed below, sequenced in a study of blood T cells in healthy people across ages. Then a second PCR, running about 6 to 11 cycles, was carried out with a sample-barcoded 5' primer and a J-beta primer mix. One entry per CDR3 protein results from TCRdb running MiXCR on the 5' RACE reads. This table has about 680,000 distinct CDR3 sequences, 45% to 50% appearing once. The sequenced material came from blood. The receptors derive from a woman aged 55-69 years in good health.

The genes are TRBV29-1 and TRBJ2-1; 8 bases agree with TRBD1. The CDR3 contains 12 residues. Trimming removed 5 bases from V and 15 bases from J; junction bases left unmatched: 12. The germline CDR1 and CDR2 sequences are SQVTM and ANQGSEA. DNA of the CDR3: TGCAGCGTTACCTTAGGCGGGACAGGTCCGTTCTTC. This gives the protein CSVTLGGTGPFF.

The chain recombines TRBV20-1 with TRBJ2-7, with 7 bases matching TRBD2. This CDR3 spans 14 amino acids. CDR1 and CDR2 from the germline V gene are DFQATT and SNEGSKA (reference sequence). Trimming took 3 bases from V and 7 from J; bases not matched to a gene: 12. CDR3 loop: CSARGERDSNEQYF. The CDR3 region has the DNA TGCAGTGCTAGGGGGGAGCGGGATAGCAATGAGCAGTACTTC.

This clonotype was counted only a few times. The chain joins TRBV7-2 to TRBJ1-6; D unresolved. Germline V gene data show CDR1 as SGHTA and CDR2 as FQGNSA. The CDR3 spans 13 residues. V was shortened by 5 bases and J by 9 bases, with 11 bases between the two germline ends. The CDR3 loop reads CASSTFSSSPLHF. The CDR3 DNA follows: TGTGCCAGCAGCACCTTCTCCTCTTCACCCCTCCACTTT.

Points on this clonotype: Germline and junction disagree at one end, which may indicate a read error. The chain carries TRBV28 and TRBJ1-6; 7 bases are shared with TRBD1. The CDR3 length is 12 residues. Germline CDR1 MDHEN, CDR2 SYDVKM. The CDR3 is CAIQGSNSPPHF. For the CDR3, the DNA is TGTGCCATACAGGGGTCGAATTCACCCCCCCACTTT.

This chain uses TRBV4-3 with TRBJ2-1; D uncertain. Germline V lookup: CDR1 LGHNA, CDR2 YSLEER. CDR3 length: 16 residues. V lost 0 bases, J lost 2 bases, and 11 bases lay in between. The CDR3 loop reads CASSQDPPTTYNEQFF. As DNA, the CDR3 is TGCGCCAGCAGCCAAGATCCTCCGACGACCTACAATGAGCAGTTCTTC.

The chain combines TRBV28 with TRBJ2-4; TRBD2 matches at 12 bases. The germline V gene has CDR1 MDHEN and CDR2 SYDVKM. This CDR3 comprises 16 residues. The V and J ends lost 5 bases and 8 bases, in that order; junction bases with no gene match: 10. The CDR3 nucleotides are TGTGCCAGCAGTCCTCAGACTAGCGGGAGATTGGACATTCAGTACTTC. Translated: CASSPQTSGRLDIQYF. Variable domain in full (rest from reference TRBV28 and TRBJ2-4): DVKVTQSSRYLVKRTGEKVFLECVQDMDHENMFWYRQDPGLGLRLIYFSYDVKMKEKGDIPEGYSVSREKKERFSLILESASTNQTSMYLCASSPQTSGRLDIQYFGAGTRLSVL.

This clonotype occurred a few times. The CDR3 bases are TGTGCCAGCAGGGACGAAGGGGGAATTCGCTACACCTTC. Encoded protein: CASRDEGGIRYTF. V and J are TRBV2 and TRBJ1-2; a weak D match, TRBD1 (6 bases). There are 13 residues in the CDR3. Trimming stripped 6 bases from V and 9 bases from J, with 17 bases between. Germline V CDR1 and CDR2: SNHLY, FYNNEI.

This clonotype is a singleton in its sample. This chain uses TRBV28 with TRBJ2-1; D uncertain. The CDR3 covers 13 residues. Trimming left V 3 bases short and J 6 bases short, with 9 bases between. The V gene's germline CDR1 is MDHEN and CDR2 SYDVKM. CDR3 nucleotides: TGTGCCAGCAGTTTTGGCATTATCAATGAGCAGTTCTTC. This translates into CASSFGIINEQFF.